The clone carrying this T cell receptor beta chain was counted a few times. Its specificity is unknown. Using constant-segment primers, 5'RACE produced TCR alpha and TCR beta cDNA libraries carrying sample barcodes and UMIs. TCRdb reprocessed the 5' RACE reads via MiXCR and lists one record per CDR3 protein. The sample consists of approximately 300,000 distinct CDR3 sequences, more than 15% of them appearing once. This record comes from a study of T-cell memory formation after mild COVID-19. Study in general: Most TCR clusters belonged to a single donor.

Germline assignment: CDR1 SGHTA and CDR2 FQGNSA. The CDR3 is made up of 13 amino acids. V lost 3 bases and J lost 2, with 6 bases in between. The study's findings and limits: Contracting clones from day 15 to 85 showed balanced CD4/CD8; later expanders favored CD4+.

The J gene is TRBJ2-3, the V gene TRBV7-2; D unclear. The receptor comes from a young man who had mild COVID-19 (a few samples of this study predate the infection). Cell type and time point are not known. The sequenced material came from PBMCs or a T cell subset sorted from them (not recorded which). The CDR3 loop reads CASSLLYTDTQYF. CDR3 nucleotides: TGTGCCAGCAGCTTGTTGTACACAGATACGCAGTATTTT.